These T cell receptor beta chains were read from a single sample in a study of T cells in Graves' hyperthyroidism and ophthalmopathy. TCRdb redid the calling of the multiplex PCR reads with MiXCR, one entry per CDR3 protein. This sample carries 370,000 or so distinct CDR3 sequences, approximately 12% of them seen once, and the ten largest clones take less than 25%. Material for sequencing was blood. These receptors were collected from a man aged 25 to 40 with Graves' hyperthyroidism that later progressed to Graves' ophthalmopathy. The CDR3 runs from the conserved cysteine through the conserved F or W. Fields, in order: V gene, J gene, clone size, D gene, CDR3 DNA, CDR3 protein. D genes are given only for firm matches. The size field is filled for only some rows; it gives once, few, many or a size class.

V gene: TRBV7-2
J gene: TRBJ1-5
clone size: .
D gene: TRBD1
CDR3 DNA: TGTGCCAGCAGCTCCCGGGACAGCTCGAATCAGCCCCAGCATTTT
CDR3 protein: CASSSRDSSNQPQHF

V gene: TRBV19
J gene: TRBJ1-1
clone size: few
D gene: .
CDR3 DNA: TGTGCCACCTTGAGGGGCAGCATGAACACTGAAGCTTTCTTT
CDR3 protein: CATLRGSMNTEAFF

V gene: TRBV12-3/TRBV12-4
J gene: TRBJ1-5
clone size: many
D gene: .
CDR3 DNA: TGTGCCAGCAGTTTGAGTGATCAGCCCCAGCATTTT
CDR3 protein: CASSLSDQPQHF

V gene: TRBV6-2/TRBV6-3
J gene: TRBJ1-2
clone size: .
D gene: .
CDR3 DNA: TGTGCCAGCAGTTACGGGACCGACTATGGCTACACCTTC
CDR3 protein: CASSYGTDYGYTF

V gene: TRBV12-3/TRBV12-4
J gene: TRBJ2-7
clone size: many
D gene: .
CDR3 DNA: TGTGCCAGCAGTTTCAGGGCATCCGACGAGCAGTACTTC
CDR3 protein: CASSFRASDEQYF

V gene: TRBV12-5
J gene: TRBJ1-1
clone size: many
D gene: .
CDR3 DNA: TGTGCTAGTGGTTTGGCGAAAGGTATAGCTTTCTTT
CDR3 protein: CASGLAKGIAFF

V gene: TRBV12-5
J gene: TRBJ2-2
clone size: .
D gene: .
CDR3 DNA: TGTGCTAGTGAAGGACTGGCGGCGAACACCGGGGAGCTGTTTTTT
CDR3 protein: CASEGLAANTGELFF

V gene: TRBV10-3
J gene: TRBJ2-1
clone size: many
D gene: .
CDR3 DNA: TGTGCCACCTCACCGGAGAGCTACAATGAGCAGTTCTTC
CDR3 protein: CATSPESYNEQFF

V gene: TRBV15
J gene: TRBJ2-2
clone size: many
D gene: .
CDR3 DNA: TGTGCCACCAGCACGTACATGGGAGGAGGGACGAACACCGGGGAGCTGTTTTTT
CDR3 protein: CATSTYMGGGTNTGELFF

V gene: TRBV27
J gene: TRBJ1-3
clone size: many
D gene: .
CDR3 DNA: TGTGCCAGCAGTACAGGACCCTCTGGAAACACCATATATTTT
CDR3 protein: CASSTGPSGNTIYF

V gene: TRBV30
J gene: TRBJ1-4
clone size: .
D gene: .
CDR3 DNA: TGTGCCTGGAGTGGGGCAGGGAATGAAAAACTGTTTTTT
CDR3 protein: CAWSGAGNEKLFF

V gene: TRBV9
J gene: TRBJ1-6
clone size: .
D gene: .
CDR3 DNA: TGTGCCAGCAGCGTCACCTATAATTCACCCCTCCACTTT
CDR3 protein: CASSVTYNSPLHF

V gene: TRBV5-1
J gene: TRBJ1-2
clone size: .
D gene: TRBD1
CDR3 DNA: TGCGCCAGCAGCTTGGCAGTTGACAGGGGAGGAGGCTACACCTTC
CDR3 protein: CASSLAVDRGGGYTF

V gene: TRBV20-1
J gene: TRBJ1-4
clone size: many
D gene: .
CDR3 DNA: TGCAGTGCCTCTCATGAAAAACTGTTTTTT
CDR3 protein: CSASHEKLFF

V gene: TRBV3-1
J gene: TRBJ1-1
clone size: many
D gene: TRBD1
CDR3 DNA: TGTGCCAGCAGCCAAGGGCCGGGACAGGGGAACACTGAAGCTTTCTTT
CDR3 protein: CASSQGPGQGNTEAFF

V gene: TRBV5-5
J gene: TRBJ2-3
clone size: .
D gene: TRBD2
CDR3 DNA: TGTGCCAGCAGCTTGGCCTCTAGCGGGAGCACAGATACGCAGTATTTT
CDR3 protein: CASSLASSGSTDTQYF

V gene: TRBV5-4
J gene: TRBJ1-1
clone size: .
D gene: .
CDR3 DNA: TGTGCCAGCAGCTCACTCGGGGGGAAGGGCACTGAAGCTTTCTTT
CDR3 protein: CASSSLGGKGTEAFF

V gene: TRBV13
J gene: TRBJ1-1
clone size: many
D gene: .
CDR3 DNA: TGTGCCAGCAGCTCGGGGGGGATTGGGACTGAAGCTTTCTTT
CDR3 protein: CASSSGGIGTEAFF

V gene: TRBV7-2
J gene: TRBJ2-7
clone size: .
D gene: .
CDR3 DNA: TGTGCCAGCAGCTTATTGCAGGGTGGCAGGTACGAGCAGTACTTC
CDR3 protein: CASSLLQGGRYEQYF

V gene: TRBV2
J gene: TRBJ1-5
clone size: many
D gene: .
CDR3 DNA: TGTGCCAGCAGTCGGACAGAGTATCAGCCCCAGCATTTT
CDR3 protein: CASSRTEYQPQHF

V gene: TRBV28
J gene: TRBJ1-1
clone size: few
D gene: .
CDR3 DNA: TGTGCCAGCAGTTTATGGGGGGCTGGGAACACTGAAGCTTTCTTT
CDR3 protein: CASSLWGAGNTEAFF

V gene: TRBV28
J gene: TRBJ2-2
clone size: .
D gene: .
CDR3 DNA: TGTGCCGGTGCTTCGGGGGCGGGCACCGGGGAGCTGTTTTTT
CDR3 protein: CAGASGAGTGELFF

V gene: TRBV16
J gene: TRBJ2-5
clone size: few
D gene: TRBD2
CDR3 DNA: TGTGCCAGCAGCCCCGGGACTAGCGGGATGTACCAAGAGACCCAGTACTTC
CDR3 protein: CASSPGTSGMYQETQYF

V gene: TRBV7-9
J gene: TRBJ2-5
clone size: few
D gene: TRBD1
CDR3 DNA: TGTGCCAGCGGCTTCCTCACAGGGGGCCAAGAGACCCAGTACTTC
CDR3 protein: CASGFLTGGQETQYF

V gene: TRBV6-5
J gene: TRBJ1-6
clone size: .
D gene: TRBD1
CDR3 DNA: TGTGCCAGCAGTTACTCTTTGACAGGGTACAATTCACCCCTCCACTTT
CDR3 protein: CASSYSLTGYNSPLHF

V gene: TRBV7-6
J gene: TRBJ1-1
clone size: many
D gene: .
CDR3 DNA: TGTGCCAGCAGCTTAGCGGGGGCGTCTGGTATGAACACTGAAGCTTTCTTT
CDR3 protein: CASSLAGASGMNTEAFF

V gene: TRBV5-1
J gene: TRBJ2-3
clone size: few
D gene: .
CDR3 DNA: TGCGCCAGCAGCTTCTCCGGGGGACAGAACACAGATACGCAGTATTTT
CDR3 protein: CASSFSGGQNTDTQYF

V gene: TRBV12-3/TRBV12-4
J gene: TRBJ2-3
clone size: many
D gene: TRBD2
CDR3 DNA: TGTGCCAGCAGTTTAGTTCCAGCGGGGGCCACAGATACGCAGTATTTT
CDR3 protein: CASSLVPAGATDTQYF

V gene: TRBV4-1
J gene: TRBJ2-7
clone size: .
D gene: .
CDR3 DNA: TGCGCCAGCAGCCATCCCGTAAGGGGGGAAAACGAGCAGTACTTC
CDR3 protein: CASSHPVRGENEQYF

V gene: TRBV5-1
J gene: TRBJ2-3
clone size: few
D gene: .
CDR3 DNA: TGCGCCAGCAGCACCGGAGGGGTTTCAGATACGCAGTATTTT
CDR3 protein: CASSTGGVSDTQYF

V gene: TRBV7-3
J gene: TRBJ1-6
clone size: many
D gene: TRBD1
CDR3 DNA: TGTGCCAGCAGCAGACAAGGGGACAGTAATTCACCCCTCCACTTT
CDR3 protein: CASSRQGDSNSPLHF

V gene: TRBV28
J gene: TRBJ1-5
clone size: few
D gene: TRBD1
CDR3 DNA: TGTGCCACACGGACAGGGGGCAGTCAGCCCCAGCATTTT
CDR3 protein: CATRTGGSQPQHF

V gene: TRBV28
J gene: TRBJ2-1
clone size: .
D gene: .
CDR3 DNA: TGTGCCAGCAATTTGCTCTACAATGAGCAGTTCTTC
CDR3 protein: CASNLLYNEQFF

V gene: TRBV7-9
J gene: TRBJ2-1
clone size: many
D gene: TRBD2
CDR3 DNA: TGTGCCAGCAGCTTAACCTCCCGGCCTAGCGGGAGGCCGAATGAGCAGTTCTTC
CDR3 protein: CASSLTSRPSGRPNEQFF

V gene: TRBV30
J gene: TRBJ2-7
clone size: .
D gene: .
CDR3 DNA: TGTGCCTGGAGTTCCCTGGACAGATCGACCCACTACGAGCAGTACTTC
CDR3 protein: CAWSSLDRSTHYEQYF